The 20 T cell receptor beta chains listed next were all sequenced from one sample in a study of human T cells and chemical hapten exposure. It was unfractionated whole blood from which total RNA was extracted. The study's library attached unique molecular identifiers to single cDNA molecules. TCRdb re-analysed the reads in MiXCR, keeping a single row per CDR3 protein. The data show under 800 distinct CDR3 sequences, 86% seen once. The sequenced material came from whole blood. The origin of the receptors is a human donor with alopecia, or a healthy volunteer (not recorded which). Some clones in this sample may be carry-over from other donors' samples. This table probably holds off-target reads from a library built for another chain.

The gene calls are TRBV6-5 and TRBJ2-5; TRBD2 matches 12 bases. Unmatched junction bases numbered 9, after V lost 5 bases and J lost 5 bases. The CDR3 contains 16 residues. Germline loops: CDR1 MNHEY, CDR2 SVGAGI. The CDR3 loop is CASSGSSGGAVETQYF. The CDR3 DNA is TGTGCCAGCAGTGGCTCTAGCGGGGGGGCCGTTGAGACCCAGTACTTC.

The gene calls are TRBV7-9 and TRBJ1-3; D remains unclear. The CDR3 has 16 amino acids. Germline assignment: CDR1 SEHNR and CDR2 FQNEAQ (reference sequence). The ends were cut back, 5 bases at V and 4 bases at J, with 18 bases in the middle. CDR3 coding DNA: TGTGCCAGCAGCGCCGACGGACCTACCCCCGGAAACACCATATATTTT. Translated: CASSADGPTPGNTIYF.

CDR3 sequence: CASSLSRAKLFF. CDR3 sequence (DNA): TGTGCCAGCAGTTTATCCCGAGCAAAACTGTTTTTT. The chain couples TRBV12-3 or TRBV12-4 to TRBJ1-4; no reliable D call. Trimming took off 2 bases at V and 10 bases at J, with 8 bases between the two ends. The CDR3 runs 12 residues.

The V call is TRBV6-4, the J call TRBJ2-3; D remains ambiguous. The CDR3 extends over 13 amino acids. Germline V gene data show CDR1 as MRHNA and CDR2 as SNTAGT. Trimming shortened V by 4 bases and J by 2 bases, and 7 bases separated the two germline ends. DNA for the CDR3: TGTGCCAGCAGTGCTGGGGACACAGATACGCAGTATTTT. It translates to CASSAGDTDTQYF.

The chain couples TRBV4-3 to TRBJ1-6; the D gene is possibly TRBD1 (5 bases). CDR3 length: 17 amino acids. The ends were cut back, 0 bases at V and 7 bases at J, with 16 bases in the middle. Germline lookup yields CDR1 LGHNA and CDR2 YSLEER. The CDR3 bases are TGCGCCAGCAGCCAAGAAACTCCGGGACCCGGGAATTCACCCCTCCACTTT. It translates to CASSQETPGPGNSPLHF.

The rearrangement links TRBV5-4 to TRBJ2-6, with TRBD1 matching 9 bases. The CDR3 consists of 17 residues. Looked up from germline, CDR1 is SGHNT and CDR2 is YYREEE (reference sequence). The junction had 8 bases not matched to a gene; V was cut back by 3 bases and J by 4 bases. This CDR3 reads CASSSPGTGTGANVLTF. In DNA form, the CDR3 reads TGTGCCAGCAGCTCCCCCGGGACAGGGACAGGGGCCAACGTCCTGACTTTC. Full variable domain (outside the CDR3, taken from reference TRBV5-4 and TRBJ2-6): ETGVTQSPTHLIKTRGQQVTLRCSSQSGHNTVSWYQQALGQGPQFIFQYYREEENGRGNFPPRFSGLQFPNYSSELNVNALELDDSALYLCASSSPGTGTGANVLTFGAGSRLTVL.

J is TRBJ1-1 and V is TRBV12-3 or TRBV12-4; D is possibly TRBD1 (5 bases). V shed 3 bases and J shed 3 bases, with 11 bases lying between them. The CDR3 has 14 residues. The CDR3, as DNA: TGTGCCAGCAGTTTGGGACGTGGGTACACTGAAGCTTTCTTT. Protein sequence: CASSLGRGYTEAFF.

This CDR3 is CASSPFRDQKRNEQFF. CDR3 nucleotide sequence: TGTGCCAGCTCACCATTCCGGGATCAGAAGCGCAATGAGCAGTTCTTC. V gene TRBV18 combines with J gene TRBJ2-1; D possibly corresponds to TRBD2 (5 bases). V shed 2 bases and J shed 6 bases, with 17 bases lying between them. Per germline, CDR1 KGHSH and CDR2 LQKENI. The CDR3 has 16 amino acids.

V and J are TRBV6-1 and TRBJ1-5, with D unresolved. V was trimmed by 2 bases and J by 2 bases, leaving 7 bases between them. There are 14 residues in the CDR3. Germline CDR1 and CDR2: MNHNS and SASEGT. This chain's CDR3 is CASSEFGRNQPQHF. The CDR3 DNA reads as TGTGCCAGCAGTGAATTCGGGCGCAATCAGCCCCAGCATTTT.

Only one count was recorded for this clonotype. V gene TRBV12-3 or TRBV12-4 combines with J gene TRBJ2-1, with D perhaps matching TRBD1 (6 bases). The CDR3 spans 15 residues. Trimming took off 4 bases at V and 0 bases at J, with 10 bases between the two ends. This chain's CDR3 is CASSSHRDSYNEQFF. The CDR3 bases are TGTGCCAGCAGTTCCCACAGGGACTCCTACAATGAGCAGTTCTTC.

The CDR3 DNA follows: TGCAGTGCAGGACTAGGGGAGGACGAGCAGTACTTC. It specifies CSAGLGEDEQYF. The chain links TRBV20-1 to TRBJ2-7; 7 bases are a match to TRBD2. The CDR3 has 12 residues. Germline CDR1 is DFQATT and CDR2 is SNEGSKA (reference sequence). Trimming at V came to 6 bases and at J to 5 bases, leaving 7 bases not matched to a gene.

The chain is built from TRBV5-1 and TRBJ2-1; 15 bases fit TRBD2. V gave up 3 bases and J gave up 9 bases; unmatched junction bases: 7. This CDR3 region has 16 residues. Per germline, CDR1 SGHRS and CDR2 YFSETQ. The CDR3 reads CASSYQGLAGGTEQFF. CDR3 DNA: TGCGCCAGCAGCTACCAAGGACTAGCGGGAGGGACTGAGCAGTTCTTC.

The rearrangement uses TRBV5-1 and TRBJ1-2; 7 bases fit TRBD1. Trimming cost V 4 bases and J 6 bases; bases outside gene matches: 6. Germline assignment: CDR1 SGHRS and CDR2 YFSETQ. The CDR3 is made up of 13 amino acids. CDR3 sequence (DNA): TGCGCCAGCAGCCATACCGGGACAGATGGCTACACCTTC. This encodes CASSHTGTDGYTF.

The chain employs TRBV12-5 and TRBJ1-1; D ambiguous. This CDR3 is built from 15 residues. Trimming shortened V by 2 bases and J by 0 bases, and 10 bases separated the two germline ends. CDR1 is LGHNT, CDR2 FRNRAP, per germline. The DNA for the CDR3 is TGTGCTAGTGGTTTGTATATAACACTGAACACTGAAGCTTTCTTT. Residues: CASGLYITLNTEAFF.

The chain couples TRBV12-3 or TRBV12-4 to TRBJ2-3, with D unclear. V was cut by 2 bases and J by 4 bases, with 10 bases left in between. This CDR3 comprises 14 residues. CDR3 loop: CASSLIGLADTQYF. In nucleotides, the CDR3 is TGTGCCAGCAGTTTAATAGGGCTTGCAGATACGCAGTATTTT.

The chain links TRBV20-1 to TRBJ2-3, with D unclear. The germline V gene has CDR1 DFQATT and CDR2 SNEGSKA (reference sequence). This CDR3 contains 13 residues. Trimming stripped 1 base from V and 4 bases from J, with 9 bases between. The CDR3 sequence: CSARVEIPDTQYF. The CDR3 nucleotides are TGCAGTGCTAGAGTCGAGATTCCAGATACGCAGTATTTT.

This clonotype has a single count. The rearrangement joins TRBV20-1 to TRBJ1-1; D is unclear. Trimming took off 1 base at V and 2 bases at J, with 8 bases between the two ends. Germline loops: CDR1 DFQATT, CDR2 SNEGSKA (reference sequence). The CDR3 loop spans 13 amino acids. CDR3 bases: TGCAGTGCTAGAGGTTTGGGAAACACTGAAGCTTTCTTT. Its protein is CSARGLGNTEAFF.

The CDR3 region is CASSRTTGNQPQHF. CDR3 DNA sequence: TGTGCCAGCAGTCGAACTACAGGGAATCAGCCCCAGCATTTT. The rearrangement joins TRBV3-1 to TRBJ1-5; D might be TRBD1 (6 bases). CDR3 size: 14 residues. V lost 6 bases, J lost 4 bases, and 13 bases lay in between. The germline V gene has CDR1 LGHDT and CDR2 YNNKEL (reference sequence).

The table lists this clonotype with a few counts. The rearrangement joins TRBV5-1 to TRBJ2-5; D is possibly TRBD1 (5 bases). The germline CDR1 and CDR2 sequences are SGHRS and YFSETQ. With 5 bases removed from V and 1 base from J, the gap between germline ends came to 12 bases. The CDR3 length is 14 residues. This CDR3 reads CASSSWGPQETQYF. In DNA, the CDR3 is TGCGCCAGCAGTAGCTGGGGCCCCCAAGAGACCCAGTACTTC. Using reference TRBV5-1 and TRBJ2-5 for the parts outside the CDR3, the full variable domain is KAGVTQTPRYLIKTRGQQVTLSCSPISGHRSVSWYQQTPGQGLQFLFEYFSETQRNKGNFPGRFSGRQFSNSRSEMNVSTLELGDSALYLCASSSWGPQETQYFGPGTRLLVL.

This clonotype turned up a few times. The CDR3 DNA follows: TGTGCCAGCAGTCTGGGACAGGGGGCGGGCACTGAAGCTTTCTTT. Protein: CASSLGQGAGTEAFF. This sequence joins TRBV27 and TRBJ1-1, with 12 positions matching TRBD1. CDR1 is MNHEY and CDR2 is SMNVEV in the germline V gene (reference sequence). The V gene end was trimmed by 5 bases and the J gene end by 4 bases; junction bases not matched to a gene: 5. The CDR3 covers 15 residues.